This T cell receptor beta chain is drawn from a study of metastatic and nonmetastatic thyroid tumors. Study summary: From malignant and benign thyroid patients, repertoires in blood and in tumor or nodule tissue were compared. Study-wide findings and caveats: When malignant thyroid tumors were compared with benign nodules, TCR beta diversity was reportedly significantly higher in the malignant tumors. This held in both blood and tumor samples.

The CDR3 length is 14 residues. CDR1 MNHEY and CDR2 SMNVEV come from the germline V gene (reference sequence). V was pared by 2 bases and J by 2 bases, with 10 bases between. Thyroid surgery had not been preceded by any treatment in any patient. Under the authors' procedure: Using the CDR3 differences seen across clinicopathological groups, the authors built a distant-metastasis classifier for papillary thyroid cancer, which was meant to discriminate distant-metastatic patients. With MiXCR, TCRdb reprocessed the PCR reads. TCRdb's processing, not the authors' own work, is the source of the V and J calls. The sample records roughly 18,000 clones, under 30% being singletons. Only a few counts were recorded for this clone. Its specificity is not known.

This rearrangement joins TRBV27 to TRBJ2-7; a weak D match, TRBD2 (5 bases). The sequence was obtained from a female donor with papillary thyroid cancer or a benign thyroid nodule (not recorded which). Some clones in this sample may be carry-over from other donors' samples. Source material: tumor tissue. The CDR3 region has the DNA TGTGCCAGCAGTTTAATAGCGAGGCCCTACGAGCAGTACTTC. Its protein is CASSLIARPYEQYF.